One sample yielded the 22 T cell receptor beta chains listed below, sequenced in a study of vaccination and CD4 T cells after COVID-19 (dated by TCRdb to 2022 to 2024). These receptors' targets are unknown. Library prep was done by PCR. The sequencing machine was an Illumina iSeq 100. DNA from cultured CD4+ T cells was subjected to TCR sequencing with the Oncomine TCR Beta short-read assay at the Johns Hopkins FTIC core. TCRdb took the public reads, trimmed them with fastp at Q25, ran MiXCR for clone calling and kept in-frame beta chains. When rows share a CDR3 protein, they turn into one entry using the most common DNA and genes. The sample table records some 14,000 distinct CDR3 sequences; roughly 30% of these occur just once. The ten biggest clones cover around 10% of the sample. The label giving this sample's treatment or condition can be read as: roughly ten-day PBMC culture with coronavirus spike peptide pools or control peptides (ViraFEST assay).

Input material: CD4+ T cells from blood, cultured in vitro. Receptors were obtained from a human donor who had recovered from COVID-19.

This clonotype has just a few counts. This chain uses TRBV20-1 with TRBJ2-2; D gene ambiguous. Per germline, CDR1 DFQATT and CDR2 SNEGSKA (reference sequence). This CDR3 is built from 12 residues. With 0 bases removed from V and 8 bases from J, the gap between germline ends came to 7 bases. CDR3: CSARDFSGELFF. The DNA of the CDR3 is TGCAGTGCTAGAGACTTTTCAGGGGAGCTGTTTTTT.

The rearrangement uses TRBV3-1 and TRBJ2-7; D might be TRBD2 (5 bases). The V gene's germline CDR1 is LGHDT and CDR2 YNNKEL (reference sequence). The CDR3 has 14 residues. V was shortened by 5 bases and J by 5 bases, with 16 bases between the two germline ends. The CDR3 nucleotides read TGTGCCAGCAGCTATACCGGGATCCAGGACGAGCAGTACTTC. This translates into CASSYTGIQDEQYF.

V is TRBV20-1 and J is TRBJ2-3; 7 nucleotides match TRBD2. The CDR3 sequence is 14 residues long. CDR1 is DFQATT, CDR2 SNEGSKA, per germline (reference sequence). The V gene end was trimmed by 5 bases and the J gene end by 3 bases; junction bases not matched to a gene: 8. The CDR3 coding sequence is TGCAGTGCTGACCTAGCGGTGGGGACAGATACGCAGTATTTT. It encodes CSADLAVGTDTQYF.

This clonotype was detected only a few times. V usage is TRBV20-1 and J usage is TRBJ1-1; D is unclear. CDR3 length: 16 amino acids. Germline assignment: CDR1 DFQATT and CDR2 SNEGSKA (reference sequence). The V and J ends lost 1 base and 0 bases respectively, with 15 bases between them. The CDR3 region has the DNA TGCAGTGCTAGAGGATTCGGGTCGGGGTTGAACACTGAAGCTTTCTTT. Amino acids: CSARGFGSGLNTEAFF.

This chain uses TRBV7-2 with TRBJ2-1; 7 positions match TRBD1. Trimming removed 5 bases from V and 7 bases from J; junction bases left unmatched: 14. The CDR3 is 16 residues long. Germline-derived CDR1 and CDR2 are SGHTA and FQGNSA. CDR3 protein: CASSTYRGGLGNEQFF. The DNA for the CDR3 is TGTGCCAGCAGCACCTACAGGGGCGGCCTGGGGAATGAGCAGTTCTTC.

Only a few counts were recorded for this clonotype. The CDR3 bases are TGTGCCAGCAGCTCAGGACAGGGGGACTATGGCTACACCTTC. Translation: CASSSGQGDYGYTF. The chain links TRBV7-2 to TRBJ1-2; TRBD1 matches at 10 bases. In germline, CDR1 is SGHTA, CDR2 FQGNSA. V dropped 4 bases and J dropped 3; count of bases not matched to a gene: 2. The CDR3 is made up of 14 amino acids.

In this sample, this clonotype turned up a few times. This chain connects TRBV5-6 to TRBJ2-5; a weak D match, TRBD2 (5 bases). Germline V lookup: CDR1 SGHDT, CDR2 YYEEEE. CDR3 size: 17 residues. V dropped 0 bases and J dropped 1 base, with 16 bases sitting between them. CDR3 sequence: CASSLGRTRGRQETQYF. CDR3 in DNA: TGTGCCAGCAGCTTGGGCCGGACCCGGGGTCGCCAAGAGACCCAGTACTTC.

The chain couples TRBV20-1 to TRBJ1-1, with D possibly matching TRBD1 (5 bases). This CDR3 is built from 12 residues. The germline V and J ends were trimmed by 6 bases and 0 bases, with 8 bases remaining between them. Germline lookup yields CDR1 DFQATT and CDR2 SNEGSKA (reference sequence). CDR3 residues: CSAEGLNTEAFF. CDR3 DNA: TGCAGTGCCGAGGGGCTGAACACTGAAGCTTTCTTT.

This clonotype was seen just once. The V and J genes are TRBV19 and TRBJ2-1; D is undetermined. The CDR3 extends over 17 amino acids. V was pared by 1 base and J by 1 base, with 14 bases between. Germline assignment: CDR1 LNHDA and CDR2 SQIVND (reference sequence). Here the CDR3 DNA reads TGTGCCAGTAGTATAGGCCGCAGCCTACCTTCCTACAATGAGCAGTTCTTC. Protein sequence: CASSIGRSLPSYNEQFF.

In its sample, this clonotype was seen a few times. CDR3 in amino acids: CASSQVGGNQPQHF. The CDR3 nucleotides are TGCGCCAGCAGCCAAGTTGGGGGCAATCAGCCCCAGCATTTT. The V and J genes are TRBV4-1 and TRBJ1-5, with D hard to call. Trimming pared 1 base from V and 2 bases from J, leaving 6 bases between. This CDR3 comprises 14 residues. Germline V gives CDR1 MGHRA, CDR2 YSYEKL.

This chain joins TRBV18 and TRBJ2-4, with 9 bases fitting TRBD2. Germline V gene sequence: CDR1 KGHSH, CDR2 LQKENI. Unmatched junction bases numbered 15, after V lost 3 bases and J lost 9 bases. This CDR3 is 17 amino acids long. The CDR3 DNA reads as TGTGCCAGCTCACCCCCTGATGCGGCGGGAGGGCGAGGCATTCAGTACTTC. Encoded protein: CASSPPDAAGGRGIQYF.

This chain connects TRBV7-3 to TRBJ1-1, with a possible D match to TRBD1 (5 bases). The CDR3 sequence is 14 residues long. V was shortened by 2 bases and J by 1 base, with 8 bases between the two germline ends. Looked up from germline, CDR1 is SGHTA and CDR2 is FQGTGA. The CDR3 DNA reads TGTGCCAGCAGCTTAGGGGCGGGGAACACTGAAGCTTTCTTT. Translated: CASSLGAGNTEAFF.

This clonotype was recorded a few times. The chain couples TRBV6-5 to TRBJ2-1, with 7 positions matching TRBD2. V lost 2 bases to trimming and J lost 6 bases; unmatched junction nucleotides: 7. This CDR3 spans 15 amino acids. Per germline, CDR1 MNHEY and CDR2 SVGAGI. The CDR3 protein is CASSYDAGEGNEQFF. The CDR3 coding sequence is TGTGCCAGCAGTTACGATGCGGGAGAAGGCAATGAGCAGTTCTTC.

This clonotype was seen more than once but under ten times. The chain joins TRBV24-1 to TRBJ2-6, with D tentatively TRBD1 or TRBD2 (5 bases each). This CDR3 contains 20 residues. Germline V gives CDR1 KGHDR, CDR2 SFDVKD. V lost 6 bases and J 1 base, leaving 24 bases between the germline ends. For the CDR3, the DNA is TGTGCCACCAGTAGGCCTACCCGGGACCCAGAACCGTCTGGGGCCAACGTCCTGACTTTC. Amino acid sequence: CATSRPTRDPEPSGANVLTF.

V gene TRBV6-5 combines with J gene TRBJ1-2; D gene ambiguous. Germline values: CDR1 MNHEY, CDR2 SVGAGI. The V end was cut by 0 bases, the J end by 7 bases, with 9 bases between. There are 13 residues in the CDR3. The CDR3 here is CASSYSTGSGYTF. The CDR3 DNA sequence: TGTGCCAGCAGTTACTCGACCGGTAGTGGCTACACCTTC.

This clonotype was recorded a few times. V is TRBV7-9 and J is TRBJ2-1; 11 bases align to TRBD2. Germline CDR1 is SEHNR and CDR2 is FQNEAQ (reference sequence). CDR3 size: 17 residues. The V and J ends lost 5 bases and 5 bases, in that order; junction bases with no gene match: 11. CDR3 sequence: CASSPGLAAVEHNEQFF. The DNA of the CDR3 is TGTGCCAGCAGCCCGGGACTAGCGGCGGTAGAACACAATGAGCAGTTCTTC.

V is TRBV10-1 and J is TRBJ2-1; the match to TRBD1 covers 7 bases. With 2 bases clipped from V and 2 bases from J, the junction kept 0 bases outside the gene matches. There are 14 residues in the CDR3. CDR1 is WNHNN and CDR2 is SYGVQD in the germline V gene (reference sequence). The CDR3 spells CASSEQGAYNEQFF. Here the CDR3 DNA reads TGCGCCAGCAGTGAGCAGGGGGCCTACAATGAGCAGTTCTTC.

The V gene is TRBV7-2, the J gene TRBJ2-1; no firm D call. The V gene lost 5 bases and the J gene lost 4 bases, with 3 bases spanning the gap. Germline assignment: CDR1 SGHTA and CDR2 FQGNSA. The CDR3 contains 11 residues. The CDR3 protein is CASSPYNEQFF. The CDR3 nucleotides are TGTGCCAGCAGCCCGTACAATGAGCAGTTCTTC.

This clonotype is medium-sized. The rearrangement links TRBV24-1 to TRBJ2-1, with TRBD2 as a possible D gene (7 bases). Germline lookup yields CDR1 KGHDR and CDR2 SFDVKD. V lost 10 bases, J lost 6 bases, and 18 bases lay in between. This CDR3 contains 14 residues. CDR3 bases: TGTGCCACAAGGAACCCAGGGGAGGGCAATGAGCAGTTCTTC. Translating it yields CATRNPGEGNEQFF.

This clonotype was counted between two and nine times. V usage is TRBV20-1 and J usage is TRBJ2-3, with 10 bases matching TRBD2. Germline CDR1 reads DFQATT; CDR2 reads SNEGSKA (reference sequence). The CDR3 consists of 17 residues. Trimming removed 3 bases from V and 4 bases from J; junction bases left unmatched: 13. The CDR3 loop is CSARGDFLAGASDTQYF. The CDR3, as DNA: TGCAGTGCTAGGGGGGACTTTCTAGCGGGAGCCTCAGATACGCAGTATTTT.

In this sample, this clonotype turned up a few times. V is TRBV7-2 and J is TRBJ2-2; 8 positions agree with TRBD2. V trimming: 5 bases; J trimming: 7 bases; junction bases outside the gene matches: 9. The CDR3 spans 15 residues. The germline gives CDR1 SGHTA, CDR2 FQGNSA. The CDR3 protein is CASSPSSGIGGELFF. In DNA form, the CDR3 reads TGTGCCAGCAGCCCGAGTAGCGGGATCGGCGGGGAGCTGTTTTTT.

The CDR3 here is CASSQPGLSYEQYF. The CDR3 region has the DNA TGTGCCAGCAGCCAACCGGGACTCTCCTACGAGCAGTACTTC. This rearrangement joins TRBV6-1 to TRBJ2-7, with a possible D match to TRBD2 (6 bases). The CDR3 runs 14 residues. The ends were cut back, 6 bases at V and 0 bases at J, with 12 bases in the middle. Germline V gene sequence: CDR1 MNHNS, CDR2 SASEGT.